This T cell receptor (beta chain) was documented in a study of blood T cell repertoires in COVID-19. The CDR3 extends over 16 amino acids. With 2 bases removed from V and 10 bases from J, the gap between germline ends came to 21 bases. Germline V gene lookup returns CDR1 MNHEY and CDR2 SVGAGI. It was during active infection that Seattle patients were enrolled and then longitudinally followed. The table came from immunoSEQ multiplex PCR; TCRdb's copy has only in-frame clones and leaves some out. The sample lists approximately 110,000 clones, approximately 85% occurring once. Sequencing input: peripheral blood. The source of this sequence is a woman aged 55-70 years with COVID-19, enrolled during active disease. This rearrangement joins TRBV6-5 to TRBJ2-1; a weak D match, TRBD1 (6 bases). The CDR3 coding sequence is TGTGCCAGCAGTTACGAGGGGGTGGGGCCCACGCGAGAGCAGTTCTTC. Amino acids: CASSYEGVGPTREQFF.